Each of the 23 T cell receptor beta chains below was sequenced from the same sample in a study of early T cells in non-severe SARS-CoV-2 infection. From the 5' RACE reads, TCRdb called clonotypes with MiXCR, one entry per CDR3 protein. The data hold over 30,000 distinct CDR3 sequences, with 4% to 5% observed a single time. Specimen: whole blood. All receptors come from an adult who was a healthcare worker with PCR-confirmed SARS-CoV-2 infection or an uninfected control (not recorded which).

This clonotype was recorded many times. This chain links TRBV7-8 with TRBJ2-1; 8 nucleotides align to TRBD2. CDR1 and CDR2 (germline): SGHVS, FQNEAQ. The length of the CDR3 is 16 residues. V lost 0 bases to trimming and J lost 8 bases; unmatched junction nucleotides: 9. CDR3 amino acids: CASSLASAGGWDEQFF. The CDR3 bases are TGTGCCAGCAGCTTAGCCTCGGCGGGGGGTTGGGATGAGCAGTTCTTC.

This clonotype occurred many times. The genes are TRBV28 and TRBJ2-3, with TRBD2 as a possible D gene (5 bases). Germline V CDR1 and CDR2: MDHEN, SYDVKM. The V gene lost 7 bases and the J gene lost 3 bases, with 14 bases spanning the gap. This CDR3 contains 14 residues. The CDR3 is CASIPYGVTDTQYF. The CDR3 DNA reads TGTGCCAGCATCCCTTACGGGGTAACAGATACGCAGTATTTT. Full variable domain (outside the CDR3, taken from reference TRBV28 and TRBJ2-3): DVKVTQSSRYLVKRTGEKVFLECVQDMDHENMFWYRQDPGLGLRLIYFSYDVKMKEKGDIPEGYSVSREKKERFSLILESASTNQTSMYLCASIPYGVTDTQYFGPGTRLTVL.

This clonotype has a count of ten or more. The J gene is TRBJ2-1, the V gene TRBV11-2, with D perhaps given as TRBD1 or TRBD2 (5 bases each). Deletions cut 5 bases from V and 8 bases from J, with 25 bases between. The CDR3 has 17 amino acids. Germline assignment: CDR1 SGHAT and CDR2 FQNNGV. The CDR3 sequence is CASSPGRLRPGGDEQFF. The DNA of the CDR3 is TGTGCCAGCAGCCCGGGGCGACTCCGACCCGGAGGTGATGAGCAGTTCTTC.

This clonotype came up many times. This chain connects TRBV18 to TRBJ2-1; 7 nucleotides agree with TRBD1. V was clipped by 4 bases and J by 2 bases; unmatched bases: 8. The germline CDR1 and CDR2 sequences are KGHSH and LQKENI. The length of the CDR3 is 16 residues. CDR3 DNA sequence: TGTGCCAGCTCACTCCTTGGGCAGGGGGCCTACAATGAGCAGTTCTTC. Encoded protein: CASSLLGQGAYNEQFF.

This clonotype has ten or more counts. This rearrangement joins TRBV7-9 to TRBJ2-3; 9 nucleotides align to TRBD2. The CDR3 is 19 residues long. Germline CDR1 and CDR2: SEHNR and FQNEAQ (reference sequence). The trim removed 0 bases at V and 1 base at J, leaving 11 bases unmatched. The CDR3 loop is CASSLALASGAMGTDTQYF. The CDR3 nucleotides are TGTGCCAGCAGCTTAGCGTTGGCTAGCGGGGCGATGGGCACAGATACGCAGTATTTT.

This clonotype was counted at least ten times. The chain carries TRBV29-1 and TRBJ2-7, with a weak D call TRBD2 (5 bases). Germline V gene sequence: CDR1 SQVTM, CDR2 ANQGSEA. This CDR3 is built from 14 residues. V lost 4 bases to trimming and J lost 4 bases, with 17 bases between them. The DNA of the CDR3 is TGCAGCGTTGGATCTCCCGGGATGGGATACGAGCAGTACTTC. Amino acids: CSVGSPGMGYEQYF.

This clonotype has at least ten counts. CDR3 loop: CASSRVGADTQYF. DNA of the CDR3: TGTGCCAGCAGCCGAGTGGGCGCAGATACGCAGTATTTT. The V gene is TRBV6-2 or TRBV6-3, the J gene TRBJ2-3; D remains unclear. Looked up from germline, CDR1 is MNHEY and CDR2 is SVGEGT. The CDR3 contains 13 residues. Trimming pared 6 bases from V and 4 bases from J, leaving 11 bases between.

This clonotype was counted between two and nine times. The V gene is TRBV29-1, the J gene TRBJ2-3; 9 positions match TRBD1. The CDR3 runs 16 residues. Germline lookup yields CDR1 SQVTM and CDR2 ANQGSEA. With 0 bases clipped from V and 8 bases from J, the junction kept 12 bases outside the gene matches. In nucleotides, the CDR3 is TGCAGCGTTGAAGATCCCCCTGGACAGGGGTCGGTTACGCAGTATTTT. Its protein is CSVEDPPGQGSVTQYF.

This clonotype was seen ten or more times. The rearrangement joins TRBV3-1 to TRBJ1-1, with a possible D match to TRBD1 (5 bases). Trimming removed 3 bases at V and 5 bases at J, with 13 bases between. The CDR3 length is 14 residues. Germline CDR1 reads LGHDT; CDR2 reads YNNKEL (reference sequence). CDR3 residues: CASSHEGRGTEAFF. DNA for the CDR3: TGTGCCAGCAGCCATGAGGGGCGCGGGACTGAAGCTTTCTTT. The full variable domain, rest sourced from reference TRBV3-1 and TRBJ1-1, is DTAVSQTPKYLVTQMGNDKSIKCEQNLGHDTMYWYKQDSKKFLKIMFSYNNKELIINETVPNRFSPKSPDKAHLNLHINSLELGDSAVYFCASSHEGRGTEAFFGQGTRLTVV.

This clonotype was seen a handful of times. V and J are TRBV21-1 and TRBJ2-1. TRBV21-1 is tagged as a pseudogene. The length of the CDR3 is 14 residues. CDR3 bases: TGTGCCAGCAGCAAAGCGCTTTCGGGGAATGAGCAGTTCTTC. Its translation: CASSKALSGNEQFF.

This clonotype was seen ten or more times. The chain employs TRBV18 and TRBJ1-5; 7 positions match TRBD1. The junction had 7 bases not matched to a gene; V was cut back by 5 bases and J by 6 bases. The CDR3 spans 14 residues. Germline V CDR1 and CDR2: KGHSH, LQKENI. CDR3 sequence reads: CASSSTGSAQPQHF. CDR3 DNA sequence: TGTGCCAGCTCATCGACAGGGTCGGCTCAGCCCCAGCATTTT.

This clonotype has at least ten counts. The chain has TRBV24-1 and TRBJ2-1; TRBD2 aligns across 8 bases. Trimming removed 4 bases from V and 8 bases from J; junction bases left unmatched: 6. The CDR3 extends over 14 amino acids. The germline gives CDR1 KGHDR, CDR2 SFDVKD. CDR3 in DNA: TGTGCCACCAGTGAGGGAGGGACTAGATATGAGCAGTTCTTC. Protein: CATSEGGTRYEQFF.

This clonotype was observed at least ten times. The V and J genes are TRBV4-1 and TRBJ2-3; D gene ambiguous. Germline-derived CDR1 and CDR2 are MGHRA and YSYEKL. The CDR3 length is 13 residues. Trimming cost V 3 bases and J 2 bases, with 6 bases left between them. CDR3 DNA sequence: TGCGCCAGCAGCCAGGAAATCACAGATACGCAGTATTTT. Translated: CASSQEITDTQYF.

This clonotype was seen ten or more times. The chain joins TRBV19 to TRBJ1-5, with TRBD1 matching 9 bases. The germline gives CDR1 LNHDA, CDR2 SQIVND (reference sequence). The CDR3 sequence is 15 residues long. V lost 5 bases, J lost 4 bases, and 6 bases stayed unmatched. The DNA of the CDR3 is TGTGCCAGTAGTGGGGGACAGGGTAGAAATCAGCCCCAGCATTTT. Translation: CASSGGQGRNQPQHF.

This clonotype was recorded at least ten times. The chain carries TRBV7-2 and TRBJ1-2; D remains ambiguous. Germline V lookup: CDR1 SGHTA, CDR2 FQGNSA. With 0 bases removed from V and 4 bases from J, the gap between germline ends came to 12 bases. CDR3 length equals 15 residues. The CDR3 loop reads CASSLAGDTAYGYTF. CDR3 DNA: TGTGCCAGCAGCTTAGCTGGGGATACGGCCTATGGCTACACCTTC.

This clonotype came up many times. The gene calls are TRBV11-1 and TRBJ2-1, with 16 bases lining up with TRBD2. The CDR3 is made up of 18 amino acids. V was clipped by 6 bases and J by 5 bases; unmatched bases: 10. Germline-derived CDR1 and CDR2 are SGHAT and FQDESV (reference sequence). The CDR3 nucleotides are TGTGCCAGCAGTCCGGGACTAGCGGGAGGGCCAATCGACAATGAGCAGTTCTTC. This encodes CASSPGLAGGPIDNEQFF.

This clonotype has just a few counts. The CDR3 region has the DNA TGTGCCAGCAGGAATTTAGCGGGGGGGCCTGGGAGTGAGCAGTTCTTC. Translating gives CASRNLAGGPGSEQFF. The rearrangement links TRBV7-2 to TRBJ2-1, with 11 bases lining up with TRBD2. Germline CDR1 SGHTA, CDR2 FQGNSA. The CDR3 sequence is 16 residues long. Trimming took 6 bases from V and 9 from J; bases not matched to a gene: 13. The full variable domain, completed using reference TRBV7-2 and TRBJ2-1, is GAGVSQSPSNKVTEKGKDVELRCDPISGHTALYWYRQSLGQGLEFLIYFQGNSAPDKSGLPSDRFSAERTGGSVSTLTIQRTQQEDSAVYLCASRNLAGGPGSEQFFGPGTRLTVL.

This clonotype has a count of ten or more. This sequence joins TRBV10-3 and TRBJ1-5, with D uncertain. V lost 2 bases to trimming and J lost 0 bases, with 17 bases between them. CDR1 is ENHRY, CDR2 SYGVKD, per germline. The CDR3 is 18 amino acids. CDR3 region: CAISEMGSPGRSNQPQHF. The DNA of the CDR3 is TGTGCCATCAGTGAGATGGGATCTCCGGGTCGTAGCAATCAGCCCCAGCATTTT.

This clonotype appeared a few times. V is TRBV20-1 and J is TRBJ2-5; the D is unclear. Trimming cost V 1 base and J 7 bases, with 16 bases left between them. The length of the CDR3 is 14 residues. In germline, CDR1 is DFQATT, CDR2 SNEGSKA (reference sequence). CDR3 in amino acids: CSARAPTTARTQYF. DNA of the CDR3: TGCAGTGCTAGAGCCCCCACCACAGCCAGGACCCAGTACTTC.

In this sample, this clonotype turned up many times. The chain links TRBV6-6 to TRBJ1-3; D gene unclear. V lost 4 bases to trimming and J lost 0 bases, with 10 bases between them. Germline V CDR1 and CDR2: MNHNY, SVGAGI (reference sequence). CDR3 size: 15 residues. This chain's CDR3 is CASSFRRSSGNTIYF. The CDR3 DNA reads as TGTGCCAGCAGTTTTAGGAGGTCCTCTGGAAACACCATATATTTT.

The table lists this clonotype with many counts. This rearrangement joins TRBV5-4 to TRBJ1-1; TRBD1 is a possible D gene (5 bases). Trimming took off 6 bases at V and 2 bases at J, with 11 bases between the two ends. Germline V gene lookup returns CDR1 SGHNT and CDR2 YYREEE (reference sequence). The CDR3 loop spans 13 amino acids. In nucleotides, the CDR3 is TGTGCCAGCAAGAAGGACACCAACACTGAAGCTTTCTTT. It encodes CASKKDTNTEAFF.

This clonotype was picked up many times. The CDR3 nucleotides are TGTGCCAGCAGCGCCCGTGGACAGGGAGTGGTTGAAAAACTGTTTTTT. Its translation: CASSARGQGVVEKLFF. This rearrangement joins TRBV9 to TRBJ1-4; 8 bases map to TRBD1. The ends lost 3 bases at V and 7 bases at J; junction bases unmatched: 11. Looked up from germline, CDR1 is SGDLS and CDR2 is YYNGEE. The CDR3 covers 16 residues.

The chain carries TRBV7-9 and TRBJ1-1; D remains unclear. Per the germline V gene, CDR1 is SEHNR and CDR2 is FQNEAQ (reference sequence). CDR3 length: 13 residues. V lost 1 base and J 3 bases, leaving 6 bases between the germline ends. The chain's CDR3 is CASSLGEYTEAFF. The CDR3 DNA reads TGTGCCAGCAGCTTAGGTGAATACACTGAAGCTTTCTTT.